This T cell receptor beta chain was profiled in a study of T cells after yellow fever vaccination. Study-wide findings and caveats: Subsequent to the booster, the majority of primary-vaccination clones reappeared (less than 97% CD4, 88% CD8). FACS-sorted repertoires could harbor abundant contaminating bulk-population clonotypes. Few clonotypes appeared in both CD4 and CD8 compartments.

The CDR3 is 13 residues long. Germline V gene lookup returns CDR1 MGHRA and CDR2 YSYEKL. The germline V and J ends were trimmed by 4 bases and 6 bases, with 10 bases remaining between them. The sample holds a few counts of this clonotype. The antigen is not known. Conversion of TCR transcripts into cDNA relied on 5'RACE template switching, which added a universal primer site and UMIs. TCRdb reprocessed the 5' RACE reads via MiXCR and lists one record per CDR3 protein. Of approximately 120,000 distinct CDR3 sequences listed, more than 7.5% were seen once; the top ten hold almost 40%. The sequence was obtained from a man aged 18 to 30 who received the YFV17D yellow fever vaccine. Sequencing used CD8+ T cells sorted from PBMCs, obtained on the day of the yellow fever booster vaccination. The V gene is TRBV4-1, the J gene TRBJ2-1, with unresolved D. The CDR3: CASSPSSLNEQFF. The DNA of the CDR3 is TGCGCCAGCAGCCCCTCCTCCCTCAATGAGCAGTTCTTC.